The clone carrying this TCR beta chain was seen at least ten times. Its matching antigen is unknown. The data were obtained in a study of T cells in Graves' hyperthyroidism and ophthalmopathy. Study conclusions and caveats: Prediction of ophthalmopathy progression came a median roughly 7.1 months pre-onset. Most clonotypes that expanded in the thyroid above 0.001 also showed up in blood.

Extraction of PBMCs used under 13 ml of fresh peripheral blood. CDR3 length: 14 residues. The germline CDR1 and CDR2 sequences are SGHAT and FQNNGV. Trimming took off 5 bases at V and 4 bases at J, with 12 bases between the two ends. RNA transcripts served as the template for amplifying TCR beta CDR3 regions. When the TCR CDR3 underwent first-round RT-PCR, the HTBI primer set was used. One entry per CDR3 protein, called by TCRdb with MiXCR from the multiplex PCR reads. The table lists 600,000 to 900,000 distinct CDR3 sequences, around 15% of them singletons. The sequencing sample was made of blood. This sequence joins TRBV11-2 and TRBJ2-1, with a tentative D call TRBD1 (6 bases). The source of this sequence is a man between 18 and 29 years old with Graves' hyperthyroidism. CDR3 region: CASSTPTGYNEQFF. CDR3 nucleotide sequence: TGTGCCAGCAGCACTCCTACAGGGTACAATGAGCAGTTCTTC.